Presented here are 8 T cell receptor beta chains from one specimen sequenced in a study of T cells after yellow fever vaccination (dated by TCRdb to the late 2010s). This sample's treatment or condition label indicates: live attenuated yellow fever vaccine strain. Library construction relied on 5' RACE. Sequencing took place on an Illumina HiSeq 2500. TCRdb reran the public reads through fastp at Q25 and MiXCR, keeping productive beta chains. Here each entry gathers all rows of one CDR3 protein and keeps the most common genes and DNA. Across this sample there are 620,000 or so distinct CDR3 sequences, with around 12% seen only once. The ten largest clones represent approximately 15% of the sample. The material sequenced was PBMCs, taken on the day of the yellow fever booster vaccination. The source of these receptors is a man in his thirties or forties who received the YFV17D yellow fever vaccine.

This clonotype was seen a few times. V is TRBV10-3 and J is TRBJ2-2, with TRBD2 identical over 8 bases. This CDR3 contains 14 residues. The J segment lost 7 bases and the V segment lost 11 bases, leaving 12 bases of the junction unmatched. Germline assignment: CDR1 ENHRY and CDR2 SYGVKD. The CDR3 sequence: CAAHRGGSVGELFF. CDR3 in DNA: TGTGCCGCTCATCGGGGGGGATCCGTCGGGGAGCTGTTTTTT.

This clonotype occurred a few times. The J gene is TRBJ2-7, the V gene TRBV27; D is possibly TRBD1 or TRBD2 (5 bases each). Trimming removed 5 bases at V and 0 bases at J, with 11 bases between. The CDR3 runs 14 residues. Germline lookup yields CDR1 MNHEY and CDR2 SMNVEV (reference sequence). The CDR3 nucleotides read TGTGCCAGCAGTCCCCGGGACCTCTCCTACGAGCAGTACTTC. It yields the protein CASSPRDLSYEQYF.

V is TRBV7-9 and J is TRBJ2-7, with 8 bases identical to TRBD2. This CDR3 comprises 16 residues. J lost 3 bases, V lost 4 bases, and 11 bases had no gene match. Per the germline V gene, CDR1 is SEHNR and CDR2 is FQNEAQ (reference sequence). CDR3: CASSSGGGSSGYEQYF. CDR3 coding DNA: TGTGCCAGCAGCTCCGGGGGGGGGTCCTCAGGCTACGAGCAGTACTTC.

The CDR3 here is CASSAQGAPDYGYTF. In DNA form, the CDR3 reads TGTGCCAGCAGCGCACAGGGGGCGCCGGACTATGGCTACACCTTC. The gene calls are TRBV9 and TRBJ1-2; TRBD1 matches at 9 bases. Germline CDR1 and CDR2: SGDLS and YYNGEE. V was clipped by 3 bases and J by 3 bases; unmatched bases: 6. The CDR3 has 15 amino acids.

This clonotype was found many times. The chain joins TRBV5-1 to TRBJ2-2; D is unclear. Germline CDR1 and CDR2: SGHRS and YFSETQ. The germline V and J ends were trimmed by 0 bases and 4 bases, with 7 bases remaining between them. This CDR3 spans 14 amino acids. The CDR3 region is CASSLAGFTGELFF. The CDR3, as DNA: TGCGCCAGCAGCTTGGCTGGGTTCACCGGGGAGCTGTTTTTT.

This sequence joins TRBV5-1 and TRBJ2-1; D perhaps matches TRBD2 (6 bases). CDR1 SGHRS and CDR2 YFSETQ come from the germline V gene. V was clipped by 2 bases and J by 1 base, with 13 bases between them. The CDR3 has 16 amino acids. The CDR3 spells CASSLMAGPSYNEQFF. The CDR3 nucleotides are TGCGCCAGCAGCTTAATGGCGGGACCGTCCTACAATGAGCAGTTCTTC. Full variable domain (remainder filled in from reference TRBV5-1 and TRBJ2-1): KAGVTQTPRYLIKTRGQQVTLSCSPISGHRSVSWYQQTPGQGLQFLFEYFSETQRNKGNFPGRFSGRQFSNSRSEMNVSTLELGDSALYLCASSLMAGPSYNEQFFGPGTRLTVL.

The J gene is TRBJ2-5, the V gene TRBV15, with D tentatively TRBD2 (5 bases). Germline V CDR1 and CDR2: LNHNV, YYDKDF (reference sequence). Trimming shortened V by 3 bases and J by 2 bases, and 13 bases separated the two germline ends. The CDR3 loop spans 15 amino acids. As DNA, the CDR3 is TGTGCCACCAGCAGTGGCGCGGGTATACAAGAGACCCAGTACTTC. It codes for CATSSGAGIQETQYF.

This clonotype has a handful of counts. CDR3 region: CASSLSSGWYNEQFF. The CDR3 DNA follows: TGTGCCAGCAGTCTCTCCTCCGGCTGGTACAATGAGCAGTTCTTC. V is TRBV6-2 or TRBV6-3 and J is TRBJ2-1; D call uncertain. The CDR3 extends over 15 amino acids. V dropped 5 bases and J dropped 4 bases, with 15 bases sitting between them. From germline, CDR1 is MNHEY and CDR2 SVGEGT.